This T cell receptor (beta chain) was found in a study of cytomegalovirus exposure and HLA in healthy donors. Researchers ran the PCR with 60 Vbeta and 13 Jbeta primers. Sequenced by immunoSEQ multiplex PCR; TCRdb stores in-frame clones only, minus some. The sample contains under 110,000 clones, about three quarters of which appear only once. This clone was detected a few times. V shed 0 bases and J shed 5 bases, with 7 bases lying between them. Germline loops: CDR1 KGHSH, CDR2 LQKENI. The CDR3 consists of 13 residues. This TCR derives from a woman in her forties or fifties in good health and CMV-seropositive. The J gene is TRBJ1-1, the V gene TRBV18; tentative D call: TRBD1 (5 bases). Sample: PBMCs. As DNA, the CDR3 is TGTGCCAGCTCACCACCAGGGGATACTGAAGCTTTCTTT. Encoded protein: CASSPPGDTEAFF.